This paragraph reports one TCR beta chain. The clone's antigen remains unknown. No base qualities exist here, and no much larger clone lies one base off it. CDR1 and CDR2 (SEHNR, FQNEAQ) derive from the germline V gene (reference sequence). Including cysteine and phenylalanine, the CDR3 has 16 amino acids. Left in the record is the CDR3 DNA by itself, 48 bases read in frame from the first base. The germline ends are 11 bases apart after V is trimmed by 2 bases and J by 0 bases. The sample's time point, from its label and the paper: baseline before first vaccination. Samples from vaccinated people were obtained from the UK trials COV001 and COV002, which included a single-blind randomized controlled phase 2/3 trial of AZD1222 (ChAdOx1 nCoV-19) in healthy adults. For TCRbeta chain sequencing, PBMC samples were collected from trial participants at day 0 and at day 28 after the second dose. The data were obtained in a study of T cell responses to AZD1222 COVID-19 vaccine (dated by TCRdb to the early 2020s). Turning to the overall study: AZD1222 recipients given second doses at about 4 weeks or at about 12 weeks were pooled, since spike-specific TCR depth and breadth were not found to differ between the two schedules. TCR sequencing covered 230 to 250 trial participants: around 210 given two doses of AZD1222 and about 26 given two doses of MenACWY control vaccine. Enrollment into the trials was organized by age into subgroups of 18-55, 56-69 and 70-plus years, and those subgroups contained roughly 150, 30 and 60 TCR-sequenced participants, respectively.

What the research found in general, with its limitations: In the small 56-69-year group, the increase in depth fell short of significance, most likely because of low power. Only six AZD1222 recipients were SARS-CoV-2 seropositive at baseline, limiting conclusions about previously exposed vaccinees. After two AZD1222 doses, both the breadth and the depth of spike-specific TCRs were significantly higher than at day 0 and than in MenACWY recipients. Because no samples from the day 14 peak response were available, repertoires could be characterized only after the peak T cell response. Epitopes outside the regions mutated in the B.1.351 and B.1.1.7 variants were reportedly recognized by nearly half of the unique spike-specific TCRs. Participants were mostly white British, with more females than males. The authors suggested clonal diversity may have been underestimated. Vaccine-associated CD4 TCRs spanned the whole spike protein, with dominant responses in regions 160-218 and 743-854.

The CDR3 regions of human TCRbeta chains were subjected to immunosequencing. In the original analysis: Repertoire TCRs were matched against a reference library of SARS-CoV-2-specific TCRs generated with the MIRA antigen-specificity platform. Breadth was defined as the fraction of unique TCRs that were SARS-CoV-2-associated. Depth was defined as the fraction of total T cells that were SARS-CoV-2-associated. Each spike-specific TCR was assigned to its reactive spike region and to a CD4 or CD8 class using the MIRA data. Log10-transformed breadth and depth values were compared by one-way ANOVA with Sidak's multiple comparisons tests. TCRdb holds this immuneACCESS table with in-frame rearrangements only. Some clones are missing; in checked studies, unresolved V genes explain under half, and the rest has no known cause. That table gives V, J and clone size, and the DNA gave D and trimming. The sample table holds some 120,000 clones, of which about 88% were seen once. Around a quarter of the sample is held by the ten biggest clonotypes.

The source of this sequence is an adult in good health. Sequences were derived from peripheral blood, sampled on day 0 of AZD1222 vaccination. Rearrangement joined TRBV7-9 to TRBJ2-1, with no confident D gene call. The bases read TGTGCCAGCAGCTTACAAGGCTTGAGCTCCTACAATGAGCAGTTCTTC. Translated, this is CASSLQGLSSYNEQFF. The CDR3 plus the reference TRBV7-9 and TRBJ2-1 genes for the other parts give the full variable domain: DTGVSQNPRHKITKRGQNVTFRCDPISEHNRLYWYRQTLGQGPEFLTYFQNEAQLEKSRLLSDRFSAERPKGSFSTLEIQRTEQGDSAMYLCASSLQGLSSYNEQFFGPGTRLTVL.